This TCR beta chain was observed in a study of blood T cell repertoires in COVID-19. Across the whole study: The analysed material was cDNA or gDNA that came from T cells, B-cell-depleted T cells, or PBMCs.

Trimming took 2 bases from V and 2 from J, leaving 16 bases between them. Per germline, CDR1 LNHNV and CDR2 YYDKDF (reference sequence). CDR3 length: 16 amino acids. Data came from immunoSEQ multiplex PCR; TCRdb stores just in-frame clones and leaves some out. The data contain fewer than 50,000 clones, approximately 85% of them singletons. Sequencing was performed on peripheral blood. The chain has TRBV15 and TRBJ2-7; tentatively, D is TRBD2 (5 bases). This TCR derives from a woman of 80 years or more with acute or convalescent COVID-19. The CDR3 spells CATSRSAPAVTYEQYF. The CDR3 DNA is TGTGCCACCAGCAGATCCGCCCCAGCGGTTACCTACGAGCAGTACTTC.